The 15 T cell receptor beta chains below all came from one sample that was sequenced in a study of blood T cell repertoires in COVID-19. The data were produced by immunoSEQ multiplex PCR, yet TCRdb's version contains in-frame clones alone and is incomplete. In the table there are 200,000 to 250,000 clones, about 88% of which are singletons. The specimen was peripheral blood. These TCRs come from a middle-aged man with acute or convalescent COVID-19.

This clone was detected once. The DNA for the CDR3 is TGTGCCACCAGCAGAGGGGACAGGGGGACTTCTGGAAACACCATATATTTT. Translation gives CATSRGDRGTSGNTIYF. The chain employs TRBV15 and TRBJ1-3; 11 bases line up with TRBD1. CDR3 size: 17 residues. The V gene end was trimmed by 1 base and the J gene end by 1 base; junction bases not matched to a gene: 3. The germline CDR1 and CDR2 sequences are LNHNV and YYDKDF (reference sequence).

CDR3 DNA: TGCGCCAGCAGCGCTAGGACAGGGGGAGAGACCCAGTACTTC. This encodes CASSARTGGETQYF. V and J are TRBV5-1 and TRBJ2-5, with 10 bases that match TRBD1. Germline lookup yields CDR1 SGHRS and CDR2 YFSETQ. The CDR3 spans 14 residues. The V gene end was trimmed by 4 bases and the J gene end by 4 bases; junction bases not matched to a gene: 4.

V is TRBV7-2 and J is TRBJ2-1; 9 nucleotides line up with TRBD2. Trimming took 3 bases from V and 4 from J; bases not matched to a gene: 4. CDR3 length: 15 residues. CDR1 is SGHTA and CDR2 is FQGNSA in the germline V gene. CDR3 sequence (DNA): TGTGCCAGCAGCTTCCAGCGGGGGGATTACAATGAGCAGTTCTTC. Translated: CASSFQRGDYNEQFF.

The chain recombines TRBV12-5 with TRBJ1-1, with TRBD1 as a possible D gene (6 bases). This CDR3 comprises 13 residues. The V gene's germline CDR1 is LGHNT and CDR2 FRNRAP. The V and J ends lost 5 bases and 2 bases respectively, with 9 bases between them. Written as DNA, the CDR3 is TGTGCTAGTGGTGTGACAGGTAACACTGAAGCTTTCTTT. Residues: CASGVTGNTEAFF.

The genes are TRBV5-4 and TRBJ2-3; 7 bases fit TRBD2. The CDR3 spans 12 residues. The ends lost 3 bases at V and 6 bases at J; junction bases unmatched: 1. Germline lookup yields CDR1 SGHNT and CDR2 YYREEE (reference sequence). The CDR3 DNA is TGTGCCAGCAGCTGGGGAGGGGATACGCAGTATTTT. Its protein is CASSWGGDTQYF.

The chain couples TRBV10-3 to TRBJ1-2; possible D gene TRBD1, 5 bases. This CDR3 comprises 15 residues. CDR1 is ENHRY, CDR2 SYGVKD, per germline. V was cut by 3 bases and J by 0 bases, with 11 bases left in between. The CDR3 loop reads CAISDSDRANYGYTF. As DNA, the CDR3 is TGTGCCATCAGTGATTCAGACAGAGCTAACTATGGCTACACCTTC.

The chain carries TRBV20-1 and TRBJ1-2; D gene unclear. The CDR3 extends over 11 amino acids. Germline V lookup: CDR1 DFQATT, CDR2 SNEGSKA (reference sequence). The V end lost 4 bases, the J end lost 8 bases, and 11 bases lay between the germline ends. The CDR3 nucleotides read TGCAGTGCTACACCAGCGGCCGGCTACACCTTC. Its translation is CSATPAAGYTF.

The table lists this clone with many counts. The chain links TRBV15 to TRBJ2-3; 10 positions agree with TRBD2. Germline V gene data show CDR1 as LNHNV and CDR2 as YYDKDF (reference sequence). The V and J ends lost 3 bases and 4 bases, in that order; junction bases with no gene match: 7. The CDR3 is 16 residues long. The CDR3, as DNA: TGTGCCACCAGCAGTAGCGTAGCGGGGGGCTCAGATACGCAGTATTTT. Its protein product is CATSSSVAGGSDTQYF. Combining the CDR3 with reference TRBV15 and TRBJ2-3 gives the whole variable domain DAMVIQNPRYQVTQFGKPVTLSCSQTLNHNVMYWYQQKSSQAPKLLFHYYDKDFNNEADTPDNFQSRRPNTSFCFLDIRSPGLGDTAMYLCATSSSVAGGSDTQYFGPGTRLTVL.

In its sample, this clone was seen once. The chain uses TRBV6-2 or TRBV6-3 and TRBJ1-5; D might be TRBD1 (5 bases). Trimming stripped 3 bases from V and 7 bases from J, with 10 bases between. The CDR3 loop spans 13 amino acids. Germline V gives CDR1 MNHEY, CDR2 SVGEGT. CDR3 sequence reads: CASSYAGVQPQHF. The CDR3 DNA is TGTGCCAGCAGTTATGCGGGGGTCCAGCCCCAGCATTTT.

The CDR3 spells CASSLERALANYGYTF. The CDR3 DNA reads as TGTGCCAGCAGCTTAGAGAGGGCACTAGCTAACTATGGCTACACCTTC. This chain connects TRBV7-2 to TRBJ1-2, with no clear D. Germline loops: CDR1 SGHTA, CDR2 FQGNSA. V was trimmed by 1 base and J by 0 bases, leaving 12 bases between them. The CDR3 has 16 amino acids.

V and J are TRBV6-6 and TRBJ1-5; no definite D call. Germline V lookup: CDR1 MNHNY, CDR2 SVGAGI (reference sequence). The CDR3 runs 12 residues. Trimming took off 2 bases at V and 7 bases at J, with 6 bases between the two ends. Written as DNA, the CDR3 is TGTGCCAGCAGTTACGGGCCCCAGCCCCAGCATTTT. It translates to CASSYGPQPQHF.

DNA of the CDR3: TGTGCCAGCGGCCCAGGGACAGCAGAGACCCAGTACTTC. Translated, it gives CASGPGTAETQYF. V and J are TRBV2 and TRBJ2-5; 7 nucleotides line up with TRBD1. With 8 bases clipped from V and 4 bases from J, the junction kept 7 bases outside the gene matches. CDR1 SNHLY and CDR2 FYNNEI come from the germline V gene. The CDR3 has 13 amino acids. Using reference TRBV2 and TRBJ2-5 for the parts outside the CDR3, the full variable domain is EPEVTQTPSHQVTQMGQEVILRCVPISNHLYFYWYRQILGQKVEFLVSFYNNEISEKSEIFDDQFSVERPDGSNFTLKIRSTKLEDSAMYFCASGPGTAETQYFGPGTRLLVL.

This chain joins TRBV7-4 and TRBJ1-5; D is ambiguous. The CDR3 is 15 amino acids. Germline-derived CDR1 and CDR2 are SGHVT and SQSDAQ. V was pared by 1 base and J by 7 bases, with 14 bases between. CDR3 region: CASSLDTGMGQPQHF. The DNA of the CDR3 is TGTGCCAGCAGCTTAGACACGGGGATGGGGCAGCCCCAGCATTTT.

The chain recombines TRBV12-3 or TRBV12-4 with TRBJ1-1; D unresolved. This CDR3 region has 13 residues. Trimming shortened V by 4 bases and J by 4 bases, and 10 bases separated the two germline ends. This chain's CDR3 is CASSSIGFTEAFF. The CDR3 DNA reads TGTGCCAGCAGTTCGATCGGTTTCACTGAAGCTTTCTTT.

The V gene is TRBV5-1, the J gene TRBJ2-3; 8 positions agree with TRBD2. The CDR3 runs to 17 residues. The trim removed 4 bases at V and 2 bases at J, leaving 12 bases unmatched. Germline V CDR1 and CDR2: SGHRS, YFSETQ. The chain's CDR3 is CASSAWGRGDSTDTQYF. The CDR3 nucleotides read TGCGCCAGCAGCGCGTGGGGGCGGGGGGACTCCACAGATACGCAGTATTTT.